These T cell receptor beta chains were read from a single sample in a study of technical replicates of blood from a handful of donors. Libraries were prepared by immunoSEQ multiplex PCR; TCRdb keeps only in-frame clonotypes and omits some of them. Of 80,000 to 90,000 clones listed, 90% to 95% are singletons. Sequencing was done on a sample of T cells isolated from PBMCs. The receptors stem from a human donor in good health. The CDR3 runs from the conserved cysteine through the conserved F or W. A D gene is named only where the DNA matches it firmly. Clone size, where shown, is once, few, many, or a class for clones that have expanded.

D	J	size	length	V	DNA	CDR3
.	TRBJ2-3	.	12	TRBV28	TGTGCCACCTTTCGGGGGTTAGATACGCAGTATTTT	CATFRGLDTQYF
TRBD2	TRBJ2-7	.	15	TRBV6-5	TGTGCCAGCAGGCCAAGGACTAGCGGGGACTACGAGCAGTACTTC	CASRPRTSGDYEQYF
.	TRBJ1-2	.	13	TRBV27	TGTGCCAGCAGTTTACACGTTTTAGATGGCTACACCTTC	CASSLHVLDGYTF
TRBD1	TRBJ2-7	.	16	TRBV6-6	TGTGCCAGCAGTAAGGGGTCGCGTCAGGGGGCCTACGAGCAGTACTTC	CASSKGSRQGAYEQYF
TRBD1	TRBJ2-5	.	13	TRBV7-2	TGTGCCAGCAGCCGTGCTGGACAGGGGACCTGGTACTTC	CASSRAGQGTWYF
TRBD2	TRBJ2-1	.	13	TRBV29-1	TGCAGCGTTCGAACGGGAGGCAACAATGAGCAGTTCTTC	CSVRTGGNNEQFF
.	TRBJ1-3	.	17	TRBV4-1	TGCGCCAGCAGCCGCGTCCCAGCGTCAGGGACTGGAAACACCATATATTTT	CASSRVPASGTGNTIYF
.	TRBJ1-5	.	14	TRBV11-2	TGTGCCAGCAGCTTAACGGGGAACAATCAGCCCCAGCATTTT	CASSLTGNNQPQHF
TRBD1	TRBJ1-2	.	16	TRBV28	TGTGCCAGCAGCTACCCTCCGGGACAGGGATTCGGTGGCTACACCTTC	CASSYPPGQGFGGYTF
.	TRBJ2-7	once	14	TRBV6-1	TGTGCCAGCCTCCAACGAGGGGGGGGCCTCGAGCAGTACTTC	CASLQRGGGLEQYF
.	TRBJ1-2	.	13	TRBV28	TGTGCCAGCAGCCCCGGGACAAAGTATGGCTACACCTTC	CASSPGTKYGYTF
TRBD1	TRBJ1-3	.	14	TRBV7-6	TGTGCCACATGGACAGGGAGCTCTGGAAACACCATATATTTT	CATWTGSSGNTIYF
.	TRBJ1-6	.	14	TRBV4-2	TGTGCCAGCAGCCAAGTCGGTTTACTTCGGCCCCTCCACTTT	CASSQVGLLRPLHF
.	TRBJ1-1	.	13	TRBV25-1	TGTGCCAGCAGTAACGCGGGCTCGTCTGAAGCTTTCTTT	CASSNAGSSEAFF
TRBD2	TRBJ2-1	.	15	TRBV6-5	TGTGCCAGCAGCGTAGCGGGAGGGCCCGGGAATGAGCAGTTCTTC	CASSVAGGPGNEQFF
.	TRBJ1-2	.	14	TRBV2	TGTGCCAGCAGAGGGGATGGGGGGGCAAGTGGCTACACCTTC	CASRGDGGASGYTF
.	TRBJ1-1	.	16	TRBV28	TGTGCCAGCAGTTTAATCTCGCGGGTATCCAACACTGAAGCTTTCTTT	CASSLISRVSNTEAFF
.	TRBJ1-2	.	15	TRBV6-1	TGTGCCAGCAGGGACGTGGGGGGAACCAACTATGGCTACACCTTC	CASRDVGGTNYGYTF
TRBD1	TRBJ1-1	.	13	TRBV5-4	TGTGCCAGCAGCCCGGGGACAGATAATAAAGCTTTCTTT	CASSPGTDNKAFF
TRBD1	TRBJ2-7	.	14	TRBV5-1	TGCGCCAGCAGCTTGGCCAGACAGGGGGACGAGCAGTACTTC	CASSLARQGDEQYF
TRBD1	TRBJ2-7	.	14	TRBV5-1	TGCGCCAGCAGCTTGGGACAGGGATTCGACGAGCAGTACTTC	CASSLGQGFDEQYF
TRBD1	TRBJ1-4	.	15	TRBV6-5	TGTGCCAGCAAGAGTTCGGGACAGGGGAATGAAAAACTGTTTTTT	CASKSSGQGNEKLFF
.	TRBJ1-1	.	12	TRBV10-1	TGCGCCAGCAGTGAGTCCAGGGGAGAAGCTTTCTTT	CASSESRGEAFF
.	TRBJ1-4	.	13	TRBV27	TGTGCCAGCAGTTTAGTCCTAAATGAAAAACTGTTTTTT	CASSLVLNEKLFF
TRBD2	TRBJ2-3	few	14	TRBV7-6	TGTGCCAGCAGCTTAGAGACTAGCGGGGGTGCTGAGTATTTT	CASSLETSGGAEYF
TRBD1	TRBJ2-4	.	13	TRBV29-1	TGCAGCGTTGAAGCAGGACAGGGGGACATTCAGTACTTC	CSVEAGQGDIQYF
.	TRBJ2-1	.	14	TRBV5-4	TGTGCCAGCAGCTTGACAGCCGGTCGAAATGAGCAGTTCTTC	CASSLTAGRNEQFF
TRBD2	TRBJ2-5	.	17	TRBV7-2	TGTGCCAGCAGCCTCTCCGGGACTAGCGGAGATGTCGAGACCCAGTACTTC	CASSLSGTSGDVETQYF
.	TRBJ1-6	.	13	TRBV6-5	TGTGCCAGCAAGGGGGGGCTAAGGTCACCCCTCCACTTT	CASKGGLRSPLHF
TRBD1	TRBJ1-5	.	14	TRBV19	TGTGCCAGTACCTTACGACAGGGGTCTCAGCCCCAGCATTTT	CASTLRQGSQPQHF
TRBD2	TRBJ2-5	.	16	TRBV29-1	TGCAGCGTTGGGTTGGGACTAGCGGGGGGGCAGGGGACCCAGTACTTC	CSVGLGLAGGQGTQYF
TRBD1	TRBJ1-4	.	14	TRBV6-1	TGTGCCAGCAGTGAGCGACAGGGCAATGAAAAACTGTTTTTT	CASSERQGNEKLFF
.	TRBJ2-7	.	13	TRBV11-2	TGTGCCAGCAGCGTTACAGGGTTATACGAGCAGTACTTC	CASSVTGLYEQYF
.	TRBJ1-6	.	16	TRBV11-2	TGTGCCAGCAGCCACACACGGGGAGGAGGAAGTTCACCCCTCCACTTT	CASSHTRGGGSSPLHF
.	TRBJ1-5	.	14	TRBV4-1	TGCGCCAGCAGCCCCATAAGAGGCGTTCAGCCCCAGCATTTT	CASSPIRGVQPQHF
.	TRBJ2-7	.	13	TRBV19	TGTGCCAGTAGACTGACAGGCTCCTACGAGCAGTACTTC	CASRLTGSYEQYF
.	TRBJ2-7	.	11	TRBV6-1	TGTGCCAGCAGTGCTGACAGTACCCCGCACTTC	CASSADSTPHF
TRBD1	TRBJ1-5	.	16	TRBV27	TGTGCCAGCAGCCAGCTGGACAGGGTAGGTAGTCAGCCCCAGCATTTT	CASSQLDRVGSQPQHF
.	TRBJ2-3	once	12	TRBV11-2	TGTGCCAGCAGCTCCCTCACAGATACGCAGTATTTT	CASSSLTDTQYF
TRBD1	TRBJ2-3	.	17	TRBV28	TGTGCCAGCCGGCGGGGGACAGGGCTGGGGGAGTTAAATACGCAGTATTTT	CASRRGTGLGELNTQYF
TRBD1	TRBJ2-2	once	15	TRBV6-5	TGTGCCAGCAGGCGGACAGGGCAAGTCACCGGGGAGCTGTTTTTT	CASRRTGQVTGELFF
.	TRBJ2-4	.	16	TRBV5-1	TGCGCCAGCAGCCTGCAGGGGTCCGTCGCCAAAAACATTCAGTACTTC	CASSLQGSVAKNIQYF
TRBD2	TRBJ2-7	once	14	TRBV29-1	TGCAGCGTTGAAGATACGGCGGGGGTATACGAGCAGTACTTC	CSVEDTAGVYEQYF
.	TRBJ1-5	once	15	TRBV7-6	TGTGCCAGCAGCTTAGGATCAGGGGACAATCAGCCCCAGCATTTT	CASSLGSGDNQPQHF
.	TRBJ1-5	.	15	TRBV2	TGTGCCAGCAGTGAAAAGGAGCTTAGCAATCAGCCCCAGCATTTT	CASSEKELSNQPQHF
TRBD2	TRBJ2-7	.	19	TRBV9	TGTGCCAGCAGCGCCTCCGGGACTAGCGGGGGGTCACCCTCCTACGAGCAGTACTTC	CASSASGTSGGSPSYEQYF
.	TRBJ1-1	.	15	TRBV28	TGTGCCAGCAGTTTATGGGGGGCTCAGAACACTGAAGCTTTCTTT	CASSLWGAQNTEAFF
TRBD2	TRBJ2-5	.	20	TRBV5-4	TGTGCCAGCAGCTCACCTGGGACTAGCGGGGGGGCTGGGATCCAAGAGACCCAGTACTTC	CASSSPGTSGGAGIQETQYF
.	TRBJ2-3	.	14	TRBV10-1	TGCGCCAGCAGGTTGACACAAAGCACAGATACGCAGTATTTT	CASRLTQSTDTQYF
.	TRBJ2-1	.	16	TRBV2	TGTGCCAGCACCGGTCGGGTGCTGAGCTCCTACAATGAGCAGTTCTTC	CASTGRVLSSYNEQFF
.	TRBJ2-2	.	17	TRBV5-1	TGCGCCAGCAGCCCATTGGACAGTTACGCGAACACCGGGGAGCTGTTTTTT	CASSPLDSYANTGELFF